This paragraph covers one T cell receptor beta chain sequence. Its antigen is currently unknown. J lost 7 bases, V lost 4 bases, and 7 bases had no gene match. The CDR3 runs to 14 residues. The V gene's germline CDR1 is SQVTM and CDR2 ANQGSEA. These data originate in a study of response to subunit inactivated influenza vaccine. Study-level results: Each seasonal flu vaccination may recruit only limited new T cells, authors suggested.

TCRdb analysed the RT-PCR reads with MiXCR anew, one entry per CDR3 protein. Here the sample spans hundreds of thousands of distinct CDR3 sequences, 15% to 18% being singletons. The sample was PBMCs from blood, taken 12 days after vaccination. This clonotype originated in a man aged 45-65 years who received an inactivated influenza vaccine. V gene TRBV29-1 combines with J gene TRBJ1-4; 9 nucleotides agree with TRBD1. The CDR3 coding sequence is TGCAGCGTTGGCACAGGGGGCGTAGGTGAAAAACTGTTTTTT. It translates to CSVGTGGVGEKLFF.